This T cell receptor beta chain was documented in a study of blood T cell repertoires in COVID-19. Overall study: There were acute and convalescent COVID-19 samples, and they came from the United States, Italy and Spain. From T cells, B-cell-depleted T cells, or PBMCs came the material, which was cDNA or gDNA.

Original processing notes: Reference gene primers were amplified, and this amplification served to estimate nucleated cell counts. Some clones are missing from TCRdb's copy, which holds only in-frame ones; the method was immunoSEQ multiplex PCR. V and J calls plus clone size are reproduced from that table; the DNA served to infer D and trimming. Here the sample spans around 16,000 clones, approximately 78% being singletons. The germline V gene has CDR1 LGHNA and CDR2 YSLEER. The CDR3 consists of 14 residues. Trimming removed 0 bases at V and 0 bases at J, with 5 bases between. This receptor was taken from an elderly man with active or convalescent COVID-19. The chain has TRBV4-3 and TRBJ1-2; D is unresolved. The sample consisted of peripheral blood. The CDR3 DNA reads TGCGCCAGCAGCCAAGACCGGGCTAACTATGGCTACACCTTC. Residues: CASSQDRANYGYTF.